The 30 T cell receptor beta chains below come from one sample, sequenced in a study of T cells in Graves' hyperthyroidism and ophthalmopathy (dated by TCRdb to the late 2010s). Library generation was performed with multiplex PCR. TCRdb names Illumina HiSeq 2000 as the instrument used. Amplification of TCR beta CDR3 regions was carried out from RNA transcripts. A first-round RT-PCR of the TCR CDR3 used the HTBI primer set with the Qiagen OneStep RT-PCR kit. Through fastp at Q25 and MiXCR, TCRdb rebuilt clones from the public reads, retaining in-frame beta chains. Every CDR3 protein is listed once, alongside the most common genes and DNA of its rows. Here the sample has about half a million distinct CDR3 sequences; less than 25% occur a single time. Less than 30% of the sample comes from the top ten. The specimen sequenced was blood. These receptors came from a man aged 18 to 29 with Graves' hyperthyroidism.

This clonotype was observed a few times. The chain has TRBV6-1 and TRBJ1-2, with 8 bases matching TRBD1. The CDR3 is 14 residues long. The germline V gene has CDR1 MNHNS and CDR2 SASEGT. V was pared by 4 bases and J by 2 bases, with 3 bases of the junction left unmatched. The CDR3 loop reads CASSARGLNYGYTF. The CDR3 DNA sequence: TGTGCCAGCAGTGCCAGGGGGCTCAACTATGGCTACACCTTC.

Turning to this clonotype: One base away lies a much larger clone, so this may be a sequencing read error. The chain carries TRBV7-8 and TRBJ2-5, with 9 bases fitting TRBD1. The CDR3 runs to 14 residues. The J segment lost 5 bases and the V segment lost 5 bases, leaving 6 bases of the junction unmatched. The germline gives CDR1 SGHVS, CDR2 FQNEAQ. DNA for the CDR3: TGTGCCAGCAGCAACAGGGGGCCCGGGGAGACCCAGTACTTC. It translates to CASSNRGPGETQYF.

This clonotype was seen many times. The chain is built from TRBV7-8 and TRBJ2-5, with unresolved D. Germline CDR1 reads SGHVS; CDR2 reads FQNEAQ. The CDR3 consists of 16 residues. Between the trimmed V and J ends, which lost 0 bases and 5 bases, there was a span of 16 bases. The CDR3 sequence is CASSLAPERVMETQYF. As DNA, the CDR3 is TGTGCCAGCAGCTTAGCGCCAGAAAGGGTAATGGAGACCCAGTACTTC.

Only a few counts were recorded for this clonotype. The rearrangement links TRBV4-2 to TRBJ1-5; perhaps TRBD1 as D (5 bases). This CDR3 is 15 amino acids long. CDR1 and CDR2 from the germline V gene are LGHNA and YNFKEQ. Trimming took off 0 bases at V and 5 bases at J, with 11 bases between the two ends. In DNA form, the CDR3 reads TGTGCCAGCAGCCAAGACACTCAGGGTTATCAGCCCCAGCATTTT. The encoded protein is CASSQDTQGYQPQHF.

This clonotype was counted only a few times. V gene TRBV20-1 combines with J gene TRBJ2-7; D possibly corresponds to TRBD2 (5 bases). CDR1 is DFQATT and CDR2 is SNEGSKA in the germline V gene (reference sequence). With 2 bases removed from V and 0 bases from J, the gap between germline ends came to 17 bases. The CDR3 runs to 16 residues. The CDR3 DNA follows: TGCAGTGCTAGACCGGCTATAAACCGGGACTCCTACGAGCAGTACTTC. As protein: CSARPAINRDSYEQYF.

The chain recombines TRBV12-3 or TRBV12-4 with TRBJ1-2, with D unresolved. V was trimmed by 9 bases and J by 8 bases, leaving 16 bases between them. This CDR3 contains 12 residues. For the CDR3, the DNA is TGTGCCAGTGGGAGGCCGGGCTCGGGCTACACCTTC. Its translation: CASGRPGSGYTF.

The chain combines TRBV11-3 with TRBJ1-5; D call uncertain. The CDR3 consists of 15 residues. V was cut by 6 bases and J by 5 bases, with 17 bases left in between. Germline loops: CDR1 SGHNT, CDR2 YENEEA. CDR3 coding DNA: TGTGCCAGCAGTCCTGGGTCGAGTAGACATCAGCCCCAGCATTTT. This gives the protein CASSPGSSRHQPQHF.

The chain joins TRBV18 to TRBJ1-5, with a weak D call TRBD1 (5 bases). V lost 4 bases, J lost 1 base, and 11 bases lay in between. The CDR3 runs to 15 residues. Germline V gene lookup returns CDR1 KGHSH and CDR2 LQKENI. This chain's CDR3 is CASSRSGPSNQPQHF. CDR3 bases: TGTGCCAGCTCACGATCGGGGCCGAGCAATCAGCCCCAGCATTTT.

The CDR3 sequence: CASSSPRDVYF. CDR3 nucleotides: TGTGCCAGCAGCTCCCCTCGGGACGTGTACTTC. This chain uses TRBV11-2 with TRBJ2-7, with D perhaps matching TRBD1 or TRBD2 (5 bases each). The CDR3 consists of 11 residues. V was trimmed by 4 bases and J by 12 bases, leaving 13 bases between them. The V gene's germline CDR1 is SGHAT and CDR2 FQNNGV.

This clonotype appeared many times. The gene calls are TRBV5-1 and TRBJ1-1; D is undetermined. The V end was cut by 0 bases, the J end by 6 bases, with 9 bases between. CDR1 is SGHRS and CDR2 is YFSETQ in the germline V gene. The CDR3 is 13 residues long. In DNA, the CDR3 is TGCGCCAGCAGCTTGGCCTCATTAGCTGAAGCTTTCTTT. Its protein product is CASSLASLAEAFF.

This clonotype has at least ten counts. V is TRBV19 and J is TRBJ1-5; 9 nucleotides align to TRBD1. Germline V gives CDR1 LNHDA, CDR2 SQIVND (reference sequence). This CDR3 contains 15 residues. J lost 5 bases, V lost 3 bases, and 5 bases had no gene match. CDR3 nucleotide sequence: TGTGCCAGTAGTATCGGGACAGGGAAGCATCAGCCCCAGCATTTT. Translating it yields CASSIGTGKHQPQHF.

This clonotype appeared many times. J is TRBJ2-5 and V is TRBV20-1; possibly TRBD1 for D (7 bases). Germline V gene data show CDR1 as DFQATT and CDR2 as SNEGSKA (reference sequence). The CDR3 loop spans 13 amino acids. V shed 3 bases and J shed 5 bases, with 13 bases lying between them. CDR3 region: CSAREGAGETQYF. DNA for the CDR3: TGCAGTGCTAGGGAGGGGGCGGGTGAGACCCAGTACTTC.

The rearrangement uses TRBV27 and TRBJ2-7; D gene uncertain. The CDR3 spans 14 residues. CDR1 is MNHEY and CDR2 is SMNVEV in the germline V gene (reference sequence). Trimming took off 5 bases at V and 5 bases at J, with 16 bases between the two ends. In nucleotides, the CDR3 is TGTGCCAGCAGTAACCCGCCGGGTACTGACGAGCAGTACTTC. Its protein product is CASSNPPGTDEQYF.

This clonotype was observed at least ten times. At one of its ends the junction is not consistent with the germline gene, which may arise from a read error. As DNA, the CDR3 is TGTGCCAGCAGTCCCCACCGGGACAGGCCCTACGAGCAGTGCTTC. It translates to CASSPHRDRPYEQCF. The gene calls are TRBV6-1 and TRBJ2-7; 8 bases match TRBD1. Germline V gene data show CDR1 as MNHNS and CDR2 as SASEGT. The CDR3 sequence is 15 residues long.

This clonotype occurred a few times. The chain links TRBV4-1 to TRBJ1-1; D perhaps matches TRBD1 (5 bases). This CDR3 spans 13 amino acids. Deletions cut 5 bases from V and 3 bases from J, with 10 bases between. CDR1 and CDR2 (germline): MGHRA, YSYEKL. The CDR3 reads CASSEGSHTEAFF. Written as DNA, the CDR3 is TGCGCCAGCAGCGAGGGGTCTCACACTGAAGCTTTCTTT.

This clonotype was found many times. V usage is TRBV12-3 or TRBV12-4 and J usage is TRBJ2-7; D gene unclear. This CDR3 is built from 11 residues. Trimming left V 3 bases short and J 8 bases short, with 8 bases between. The CDR3 loop reads CASSLGSKQYF. The CDR3 coding sequence is TGTGCCAGCAGTTTGGGTTCGAAGCAGTACTTC.

This clonotype came up a few times. The chain uses TRBV11-2 and TRBJ1-2; no firm D call. This CDR3 has 14 amino acids. Trimming shortened V by 6 bases and J by 0 bases, and 11 bases separated the two germline ends. Germline lookup yields CDR1 SGHAT and CDR2 FQNNGV. CDR3 loop: CASSSDGANYGYTF. The CDR3 bases are TGTGCCAGCAGTTCAGACGGTGCTAACTATGGCTACACCTTC. Full variable domain (remainder filled in from reference TRBV11-2 and TRBJ1-2): EAGVAQSPRYKIIEKRQSVAFWCNPISGHATLYWYQQILGQGPKLLIQFQNNGVVDDSQLPKDRFSAERLKGVDSTLKIQPAKLEDSAVYLCASSSDGANYGYTFGSGTRLTVV.

This sequence joins TRBV5-1 and TRBJ1-5; 7 nucleotides line up with TRBD1. The CDR3 is made up of 15 amino acids. Trimming cost V 0 bases and J 5 bases; bases outside gene matches: 5. Germline CDR1 reads SGHRS; CDR2 reads YFSETQ. The CDR3 bases are TGCGCCAGCAGCTTGGGTGACAGGGCTGATCAGCCCCAGCATTTT. Encoded protein: CASSLGDRADQPQHF.

This clonotype has a count of ten or more. V usage is TRBV29-1 and J usage is TRBJ2-5; a weak D match, TRBD2 (5 bases). The CDR3 loop spans 13 amino acids. V was pared by 1 base and J by 5 bases, with 11 bases between. Germline V gene sequence: CDR1 SQVTM, CDR2 ANQGSEA. The CDR3 spells CSVEVGVAETQYF. For the CDR3, the DNA is TGCAGCGTTGAAGTGGGAGTGGCGGAGACCCAGTACTTC.

This clonotype occurred a few times. The CDR3 sequence: CASSFFRRALNYGYTF. The CDR3 nucleotides read TGTGCCAGCAGTTTTTTTCGCAGGGCCCTTAACTATGGCTACACCTTC. The chain couples TRBV12-3 or TRBV12-4 to TRBJ1-2, with D perhaps TRBD1 (5 bases). The V and J ends lost 3 bases and 1 base respectively, with 15 bases between them. The CDR3 consists of 16 residues.

This chain links TRBV6-1 with TRBJ1-2; possibly TRBD1 for D (5 bases). The CDR3 spans 15 residues. V lost 5 bases and J 4 bases, leaving 17 bases between the germline ends. Germline V gene data show CDR1 as MNHNS and CDR2 as SASEGT. The CDR3 nucleotides read TGTGCCAGCAGTCGACAAACCCAGGGATTCTATGGCTACACCTTC. This encodes CASSRQTQGFYGYTF.

This chain joins TRBV6-4 and TRBJ1-2, with D maybe TRBD1 (6 bases). CDR1 is MRHNA, CDR2 SNTAGT, per germline. This CDR3 is 15 amino acids long. V was trimmed by 0 bases and J by 8 bases, leaving 16 bases between them. The CDR3 bases are TGTGCCAGCAGTGACTCGAGTCAGGGGTCGAGGGGCTACACCTTC. Its translation: CASSDSSQGSRGYTF.

This clonotype occurred many times. The chain couples TRBV11-1 to TRBJ2-7; D gene uncertain. CDR3 length: 16 amino acids. Germline V gives CDR1 SGHAT, CDR2 FQDESV (reference sequence). V gave up 0 bases and J gave up 0 bases, with 12 bases separating them. The CDR3 spells CASSLAGPVSSYEQYF. CDR3 nucleotides: TGTGCCAGCAGCTTAGCCGGACCCGTCAGCTCCTACGAGCAGTACTTC.

This clonotype was observed a few times. The chain links TRBV4-1 to TRBJ1-5; possibly TRBD1 for D (5 bases). Per the germline V gene, CDR1 is MGHRA and CDR2 is YSYEKL. Trimming took 7 bases from V and 4 from J, leaving 14 bases between them. The CDR3 is made up of 14 amino acids. The CDR3 DNA reads as TGCGCCAGCAAAGCCCTGGGGGGTAATCAGCCCCAGCATTTT. As protein: CASKALGGNQPQHF.

The chain has TRBV7-2 and TRBJ1-1; no clear D gene. The CDR3 spans 14 residues. Germline lookup yields CDR1 SGHTA and CDR2 FQGNSA. Trimming removed 1 base at V and 6 bases at J, with 12 bases between. The CDR3 sequence: CASSLGGPNAEAFF. CDR3 sequence (DNA): TGTGCCAGCAGCTTAGGAGGCCCAAACGCTGAAGCTTTCTTT.

This clonotype was counted at least ten times. The V gene is TRBV19, the J gene TRBJ1-5; D ambiguous. Trimming cost V 6 bases and J 7 bases, with 10 bases left between them. The CDR3 totals 12 residues. The germline gives CDR1 LNHDA, CDR2 SQIVND (reference sequence). CDR3 residues: CASSNIGQPQHF. DNA for the CDR3: TGTGCCAGTAGCAATATAGGCCAGCCCCAGCATTTT.

This clonotype turned up a few times. V usage is TRBV9 and J usage is TRBJ2-5, with 7 bases matching TRBD1. The junction had 5 bases not matched to a gene; V was cut back by 3 bases and J by 6 bases. Germline CDR1 and CDR2: SGDLS and YYNGEE. CDR3 length: 13 amino acids. The CDR3 DNA follows: TGTGCCAGCAGCGGCAGGGGGTCACAGACCCAGTACTTC. Translated: CASSGRGSQTQYF.

This clonotype was found many times. This chain uses TRBV7-9 with TRBJ1-1; TRBD1 agrees at 7 bases. V gave up 4 bases and J gave up 12 bases; unmatched junction bases: 8. This CDR3 region has 12 residues. CDR1 SEHNR and CDR2 FQNEAQ come from the germline V gene (reference sequence). In nucleotides, the CDR3 is TGTGCCAGCAGCTCGGCGACAGGGATAACTTTCTTT. Translation: CASSSATGITFF.

As for this clonotype: A read error may be the cause here, since a much bigger clone is one base away. This chain links TRBV19 with TRBJ2-5; D may be TRBD1 (6 bases). The CDR3 runs to 17 residues. Germline V CDR1 and CDR2: LNHDA, SQIVND (reference sequence). DNA of the CDR3: TGTGCCAGTAGTTCAGGTAGCGCCAGGGGCTCGCAAGAGACCGAGTACTTC. This encodes CASSSGSARGSQETEYF.

This clonotype was seen many times. The CDR3 DNA reads as TGTGCCACCAGTGATCCGGGAAACCCCTACGAGCAGTACTTC. It is translated as CATSDPGNPYEQYF. The J gene is TRBJ2-7, the V gene TRBV24-1; D is perhaps TRBD2 (5 bases). The CDR3 consists of 14 residues. Germline CDR1 reads KGHDR; CDR2 reads SFDVKD. V lost 3 bases, J lost 2 bases, and 10 bases lay in between.